A single sample gave rise to the 25 T cell receptor beta chains below, sequenced in a study of blood T cell repertoires in COVID-19. Using immunoSEQ multiplex PCR, the repertoire was profiled, and TCRdb retains in-frame clones only, with some absent. The data hold about 72,000 clones, with around 90% observed a single time. The sequenced sample was peripheral blood. These receptors were collected from a woman aged 60-75 years with active COVID-19.

The chain is built from TRBV2 and TRBJ2-5; 7 bases map to TRBD1. The CDR3 length is 13 residues. V was pared by 5 bases and J by 4 bases, with 4 bases of the junction left unmatched. Germline V gene sequence: CDR1 SNHLY, CDR2 FYNNEI. This CDR3 reads CASSRRGSETQYF. The CDR3 region has the DNA TGTGCCAGCAGTCGCAGGGGGTCAGAGACCCAGTACTTC.

V and J are TRBV6-1 and TRBJ2-5, with 7 bases lining up with TRBD1. Germline V gene sequence: CDR1 MNHNS, CDR2 SASEGT. The CDR3 loop spans 15 amino acids. Trimming removed 1 base from V and 7 bases from J; junction bases left unmatched: 9. The CDR3: CASSEGQGRRVTQYF. Written as DNA, the CDR3 is TGTGCCAGCAGTGAAGGACAGGGCAGGCGCGTGACCCAGTACTTC.

The chain joins TRBV19 to TRBJ1-1; tentatively, D is TRBD1 (6 bases). The germline V gene has CDR1 LNHDA and CDR2 SQIVND (reference sequence). CDR3 length: 18 residues. The V end lost 1 base, the J end lost 1 base, and 19 bases lay between the germline ends. The CDR3 nucleotides are TGTGCCAGTAGTATAGTCATACAGGGTCGGTTGCGGAACACTGAAGCTTTCTTT. This translates into CASSIVIQGRLRNTEAFF.

This sequence joins TRBV19 and TRBJ2-1; 12 nucleotides match TRBD2. J lost 1 base, V lost 7 bases, and 2 bases had no gene match. The CDR3 runs 15 residues. Germline V gene lookup returns CDR1 LNHDA and CDR2 SQIVND (reference sequence). The CDR3 DNA follows: TGTGCCAGTAACCTAGCGGGAGGGTCCTACAATGAGCAGTTCTTC. It translates to CASNLAGGSYNEQFF.

This rearrangement joins TRBV11-2 to TRBJ1-1; 9 bases are a match to TRBD1. The V segment lost 5 bases and the J segment 4 bases; nucleotides outside the gene matches: 8. The germline V gene encodes CDR1 SGHAT and CDR2 FQNNGV. The CDR3 runs to 15 residues. The CDR3 bases are TGTGCCAGCAGCGACTACAGGGGGCGAGGCACTGAAGCTTTCTTT. Translation gives CASSDYRGRGTEAFF. The full variable domain, rest sourced from reference TRBV11-2 and TRBJ1-1, is EAGVAQSPRYKIIEKRQSVAFWCNPISGHATLYWYQQILGQGPKLLIQFQNNGVVDDSQLPKDRFSAERLKGVDSTLKIQPAKLEDSAVYLCASSDYRGRGTEAFFGQGTRLTVV.

The DNA of the CDR3 is TGTGCCAGCAGCTACAAGGGGGCTGGGGCGGCTATTCCTAACTATGGCTACACCTTC. It is translated as CASSYKGAGAAIPNYGYTF. The chain uses TRBV21-1 and TRBJ1-2; TRBD1 is the table's D call, not checked against the DNA. TRBV21-1 is termed a pseudogene. CDR3 length: 19 amino acids.

This chain uses TRBV9 with TRBJ2-5; TRBD2 might be the D (5 bases). CDR1 SGDLS and CDR2 YYNGEE come from the germline V gene. The CDR3 spans 16 residues. Trimming removed 4 bases from V and 5 bases from J, with 21 bases in between. Here the CDR3 DNA reads TGTGCCAGCAGCCGGTTGGACTCCCGGGGTAGGGAGACCCAGTACTTC. Amino acid sequence: CASSRLDSRGRETQYF.

This clone was seen only once. This chain links TRBV9 with TRBJ1-1; 7 bases are shared with TRBD1. The germline gives CDR1 SGDLS, CDR2 YYNGEE. Unmatched junction bases numbered 12, after V lost 4 bases and J lost 6 bases. This CDR3 contains 15 residues. For the CDR3, the DNA is TGTGCCAGCAGCACCTTCGACAGGGCTGGCGCTGAAGCTTTCTTT. Residues: CASSTFDRAGAEAFF.

The chain employs TRBV11-2 and TRBJ1-4; 8 nucleotides align to TRBD1. The CDR3 has 14 residues. Germline V lookup: CDR1 SGHAT, CDR2 FQNNGV. With V trimmed by 5 bases and J by 4 bases, 3 bases remained unmatched. The CDR3 DNA reads as TGTGCCAGCAGCGGACAGGGTTTTAATGAAAAACTGTTTTTT. Encoded protein: CASSGQGFNEKLFF.

This clone was detected once. This chain links TRBV5-5 with TRBJ2-7; TRBD2 agrees at 8 bases. Germline values: CDR1 SGHKS, CDR2 YYEKEE (reference sequence). V gave up 0 bases and J gave up 6 bases; unmatched junction bases: 5. CDR3 length equals 14 residues. CDR3 loop: CASSLAGGPGEQYF. CDR3 coding DNA: TGTGCCAGCAGCTTGGCGGGAGGGCCCGGCGAGCAGTACTTC.

The chain carries TRBV6-2 or TRBV6-3 and TRBJ2-7; a weak D match, TRBD1 (6 bases). The CDR3 covers 14 residues. Germline V gene data show CDR1 as MNHEY and CDR2 as SVGEGT. Deletions cut 5 bases from V and 4 bases from J, with 15 bases between. CDR3: CASSRLTGGYEQYF. CDR3 coding DNA: TGTGCCAGCAGTCGCCTGACAGGCGGGTACGAGCAGTACTTC.

The chain joins TRBV5-8 to TRBJ1-5; possible D gene TRBD1, 5 bases. The CDR3 sequence is 14 residues long. V lost 5 bases to trimming and J lost 3 bases, with 12 bases between them. The germline CDR1 and CDR2 sequences are SGHTS and YDEGEE. CDR3 loop: CASRDSLYNQPQHF. As DNA, the CDR3 is TGTGCCAGCAGAGACAGTTTATACAATCAGCCCCAGCATTTT.

V usage is TRBV28 and J usage is TRBJ1-1; D might be TRBD1 (5 bases). CDR1 is MDHEN and CDR2 is SYDVKM in the germline V gene. The V end lost 7 bases, the J end lost 4 bases, and 13 bases lay between the germline ends. The CDR3 runs to 13 residues. The CDR3: CASTRVRRTEAFF. In DNA, the CDR3 is TGTGCCAGCACCAGGGTCCGGCGCACTGAAGCTTTCTTT.

The J gene is TRBJ2-2, the V gene TRBV19; 9 positions agree with TRBD1. Germline values: CDR1 LNHDA, CDR2 SQIVND (reference sequence). This CDR3 is 17 amino acids long. With V trimmed by 1 base and J by 7 bases, 10 bases remained unmatched. In DNA, the CDR3 is TGTGCCAGTAGTATAGGCCTCGGGACAGGGTATGGCGGGGAGCTGTTTTTT. Encoded protein: CASSIGLGTGYGGELFF.

This chain connects TRBV7-9 to TRBJ2-5; 10 nucleotides line up with TRBD2. Looked up from germline, CDR1 is SEHNR and CDR2 is FQNEAQ (reference sequence). V lost 5 bases and J lost 5; bases outside the gene matches: 11. CDR3 length equals 16 residues. The CDR3 sequence: CASSPASGGRRETQYF. The CDR3 coding sequence is TGTGCCAGCAGCCCTGCTAGCGGGGGACGTAGGGAGACCCAGTACTTC. The complete variable domain, with remaining parts taken from reference TRBV7-9 and TRBJ2-5, reads DTGVSQNPRHKITKRGQNVTFRCDPISEHNRLYWYRQTLGQGPEFLTYFQNEAQLEKSRLLSDRFSAERPKGSFSTLEIQRTEQGDSAMYLCASSPASGGRRETQYFGPGTRLLVL.

The chain recombines TRBV5-1 with TRBJ2-1; TRBD2 matches at 13 bases. This CDR3 is 18 amino acids long. Unmatched junction bases numbered 4, after V lost 1 base and J lost 0 bases. CDR1 is SGHRS and CDR2 is YFSETQ in the germline V gene. The CDR3 bases are TGCGCCAGCAGCTTGCGCACTAGCGGGAGGGTCTCCTACAATGAGCAGTTCTTC. It encodes CASSLRTSGRVSYNEQFF.

This chain uses TRBV11-2 with TRBJ2-7; perhaps TRBD1 as D (6 bases). Germline CDR1 reads SGHAT; CDR2 reads FQNNGV. The ends were cut back, 8 bases at V and 3 bases at J, with 8 bases in the middle. The CDR3 length is 11 residues. The CDR3 here is CASGTHYEQYF. DNA for the CDR3: TGTGCCAGCGGGACACACTACGAGCAGTACTTC.

The chain employs TRBV11-3 and TRBJ2-7; D is possibly TRBD2 (5 bases). This CDR3 has 15 residues. Trimming left V 3 bases short and J 5 bases short, with 17 bases between. Germline loops: CDR1 SGHNT, CDR2 YENEEA. The CDR3 region has the DNA TGTGCCAGCAGCTTTTCGCCGGGGAATTATGACGAGCAGTACTTC. Residues: CASSFSPGNYDEQYF.

V is TRBV10-3 and J is TRBJ2-7, with D perhaps TRBD1 (6 bases). Germline V gene data show CDR1 as ENHRY and CDR2 as SYGVKD. Trimming cost V 11 bases and J 4 bases, with 15 bases left between them. This CDR3 region has 12 residues. This chain's CDR3 is CAAAPTGYEQYF. The CDR3 DNA is TGTGCCGCGGCCCCTACAGGGTACGAGCAGTACTTC.

V and J are TRBV20-1 and TRBJ2-1; D call uncertain. The CDR3 is 11 amino acids. The germline V gene has CDR1 DFQATT and CDR2 SNEGSKA (reference sequence). Trimming took off 4 bases at V and 2 bases at J, with 3 bases between the two ends. Here the CDR3 reads CSATTYNEQFF. The CDR3, as DNA: TGCAGTGCTACTACCTACAATGAGCAGTTCTTC.

This chain connects TRBV6-5 to TRBJ2-1, with a tentative D call TRBD2 (7 bases). The V gene lost 0 bases and the J gene lost 8 bases, with 17 bases spanning the gap. This CDR3 is built from 16 residues. Germline CDR1 MNHEY, CDR2 SVGAGI. The CDR3 bases are TGTGCCAGCAGTTACTCAGGGGGGAGGGCCGGGGATGAGCAGTTCTTC. Translation: CASSYSGGRAGDEQFF.

V usage is TRBV6-5 and J usage is TRBJ2-7; 10 bases fit TRBD2. The CDR3 contains 15 residues. Trimming cost V 0 bases and J 6 bases; bases outside gene matches: 5. CDR1 is MNHEY and CDR2 is SVGAGI in the germline V gene. In nucleotides, the CDR3 is TGTGCCAGCAGTTACTCGGCTAGCGGGAGACCCGAGCAGTACTTC. It specifies CASSYSASGRPEQYF.

CDR3 amino acids: CASSYIEWGGTQYF. The CDR3 nucleotides read TGTGCCAGCAGTTACATAGAGTGGGGGGGGACCCAGTACTTC. The rearrangement joins TRBV6-2 or TRBV6-3 to TRBJ2-5; 7 bases line up with TRBD2. After removal of 2 bases from V and 7 bases from J, the junction contained 7 bases not matched to a gene. CDR1 and CDR2 from the germline V gene are MNHEY and SVGEGT. This CDR3 is built from 14 residues.

The chain is built from TRBV18 and TRBJ2-1; 11 bases agree with TRBD2. This CDR3 contains 15 residues. Germline CDR1 reads KGHSH; CDR2 reads LQKENI. Germline trimming cut 1 base from V and 6 bases from J; bases unmatched to any gene: 2. The CDR3 nucleotides are TGTGCCAGCTCACCACGTACTAGCGGGAGCAATGAGCAGTTCTTC. Translated, it gives CASSPRTSGSNEQFF.

The chain is built from TRBV10-1 and TRBJ2-3, with 7 positions matching TRBD1. Trimming took 8 bases from V and 0 from J; bases not matched to a gene: 5. The CDR3 spans 14 residues. Germline lookup yields CDR1 WNHNN and CDR2 SYGVQD (reference sequence). DNA for the CDR3: TGCGCCAGCGTCCCACAGGGGAGCACAGATACGCAGTATTTT. Protein sequence: CASVPQGSTDTQYF.